This TCR beta chain was identified during a study of post-analysis software for immune sequencing data. The library was made from cDNA and included unique molecular identifiers. TCRdb ran MiXCR on the PCR reads and lists one entry per CDR3 protein. The table has 400,000 to 500,000 distinct CDR3 sequences, 39% seen once. As regards this clonotype: As yet, its antigen is unknown.

Points from the study as a whole: Patients used about 5 TRBV segments, including TRBV5-6, TRBV5-1 and TRBV20-1, more often than controls.

Losses at the gene ends were 3 bases for V and 2 bases for J; bases not matched to a gene: 7. In germline, CDR1 is LGHNA, CDR2 YSLEER. The CDR3 spans 16 residues. The chain combines TRBV4-3 with TRBJ2-1; 7 bases are a match to TRBD2. This TCR was recovered from a girl aged 2-9 years with multiple sclerosis. Sequenced material: blood. The chain's CDR3 is CASSHDRGSAYNEQFF. The CDR3 DNA sequence: TGCGCCAGCAGCCATGACCGCGGGAGTGCCTACAATGAGCAGTTCTTC.